This TCR beta chain was recovered during a study of blood T cell repertoires in COVID-19. As processed by the authors: Quantification of nucleated cells was approximated via reference gene primer amplification. Repertoires were generated with immunoSEQ multiplex PCR, while TCRdb's copy carries only in-frame clones and drops some. That table furnishes V, J and clone size, whereas the DNA furnished D and trimming. This table holds about 190,000 clones, roughly nine tenths found once. Germline V CDR1 and CDR2: MNHEY, SVGAGI. With 8 bases removed from V and 6 bases from J, the gap between germline ends came to 13 bases. CDR3 size: 12 residues.

Specimen: peripheral blood. The rearrangement joins TRBV6-5 to TRBJ2-5; weak D call: TRBD2 (7 bases). This clonotype was obtained from a man between 25 and 39 years old with acute or convalescent COVID-19. CDR3 DNA sequence: TGTGCCAGCTTCCGGGGGGCTCAGACCCAGTACTTC. This codes for CASFRGAQTQYF.